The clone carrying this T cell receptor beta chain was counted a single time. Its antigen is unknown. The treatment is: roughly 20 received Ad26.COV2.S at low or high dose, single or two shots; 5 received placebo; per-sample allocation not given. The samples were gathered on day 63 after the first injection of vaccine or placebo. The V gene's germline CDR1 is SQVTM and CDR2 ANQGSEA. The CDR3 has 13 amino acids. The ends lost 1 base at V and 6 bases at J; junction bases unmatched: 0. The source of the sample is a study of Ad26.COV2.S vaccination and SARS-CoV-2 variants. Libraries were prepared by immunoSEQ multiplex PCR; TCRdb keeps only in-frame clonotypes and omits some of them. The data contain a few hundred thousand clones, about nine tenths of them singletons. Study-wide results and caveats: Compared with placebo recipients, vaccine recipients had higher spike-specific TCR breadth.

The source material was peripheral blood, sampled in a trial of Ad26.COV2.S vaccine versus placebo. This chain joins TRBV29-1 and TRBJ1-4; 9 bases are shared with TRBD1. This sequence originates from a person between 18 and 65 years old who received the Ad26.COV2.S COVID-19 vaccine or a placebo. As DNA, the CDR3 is TGCAGCGTTGAAGGGACAGGGGATGAAAAACTGTTTTTT. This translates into CSVEGTGDEKLFF.